This T cell receptor beta chain comes out of a study of T cells after somatic rescue of genetic block. This CDR3 contains 13 residues. Germline CDR1 MRHNA, CDR2 SNTAGT. Data came from immunoSEQ multiplex PCR; TCRdb stores just in-frame clones and leaves some out. The sample records 13,000 or so clones, more than 65% being singletons. Sequenced: peripheral blood mononuclear cells (PBMCs). This chain uses TRBV6-4 with TRBJ2-5; D unresolved. The DNA end is a closer match to TRBJ2-7, so the J assignment may be wrong. This clonotype was sampled from a boy younger than 18. The CDR3 reads CASIRPSSYEQYF. CDR3 nucleotides: TGTGCCAGCATACGGCCGAGCTCCTACGAGCAGTACTTC.